This T cell receptor (beta chain) was profiled in a study of CD8+ T cells in alopecia areata. The V gene's germline CDR1 is PRHDT and CDR2 FYEKMQ (reference sequence). The CDR3 runs to 14 residues. The V end lost 5 bases, the J end lost 4 bases, and 12 bases lay between the germline ends. Indicated treatment: oral pan-JAK inhibitor, 5-10 mg twice daily. Alopecia areata patients provided lesional scalp punch biopsies and peripheral blood, both collected for the study. As the sequencing template, cDNA was produced by extracting RNA and reverse transcribing it. This table comes from immunoSEQ multiplex PCR, and its TCRdb copy is limited to in-frame clones, with some not included. In the table there are about 94,000 clones, 70% to 85% of which are singletons.

Sequenced material: CD8+ T cells sorted from blood, taken between weeks 44 and 45, from a patient treated with tofacitinib. This receptor was taken from a human donor with alopecia areata. J is TRBJ2-1 and V is TRBV13; D is perhaps TRBD2 (6 bases). The CDR3 nucleotides read TGTGCCAGCAGCGAAATTCGGGGGTACAATGAGCAGTTCTTC. Protein sequence: CASSEIRGYNEQFF. The full variable domain, in which reference TRBV13 and TRBJ2-1 provide the parts outside the CDR3, is AAGVIQSPRHLIKEKRETATLKCYPIPRHDTVYWYQQGPGQDPQFLISFYEKMQSDKGSIPDRFSAQQFSDYHSELNMSSLELGDSALYFCASSEIRGYNEQFFGPGTRLTVL.